This TCR beta chain stems from a study of identical twins. Study results and limitations: Memory repertoires lacked the insertion deficit that abundant cord blood beta clonotypes showed. The study found that models underestimated out-of-frame TCR alpha sharing in monozygotic twins.

A few counts support this clonotype. Its antigen remains unidentified. Unmatched junction bases numbered 2, after V lost 4 bases and J lost 3 bases. The CDR3 has 14 amino acids. Germline loops: CDR1 MNHEY, CDR2 SMNVEV (reference sequence). TCRdb recomputed calls from the 5' RACE reads with MiXCR, one row per CDR3 protein. The top ten clones hold 1.5% to 2% of a sample with hundreds of thousands of distinct CDR3 sequences, approximately 6.1% of them seen once. Sequenced material: naive T cells sorted from blood. The clonotype originates from a man younger than 30 in good health. The chain links TRBV27 to TRBJ1-4; TRBD1 aligns across 7 bases. This CDR3 reads CASSYRGSNEKLFF. For the CDR3, the DNA is TGTGCCAGCAGTTACAGGGGATCTAATGAAAAACTGTTTTTT.